The sequence of this T cell receptor (beta chain) was determined in a study of shared clonotypes between healthy human individuals (dated by TCRdb to the early 2020s). The study in broad terms: Three men and a couple of women, aged 18 to 49 years, made up the cohort. For each donor, CD4 naive and CD4 memory were each given three plates, CD8 naive was given two plates, and CD8 memory was given one plate. The study deeply sequenced blood TCR repertoires of about 5 healthy adults to estimate repertoire size and the extent of clonotype sharing between individuals. Libraries were prepared and TCR repertoires were sequenced by different laboratories using diverse techniques, in order to increase sequencing depth and limit assay-specific biases. Each donor's leukapheresis produced roughly between roughly 0.85 and 9.5 billion PBMCs. Here is what the overall study found, with its caveats: Larger estimated clonotype richness was generally found for naive subsets than for memory subsets. Only blood was sampled, and tissue TCR repertoires likely differ from those in blood. Because the study included a small number of donors, the genetic and exposure-history diversity represented was limited. When a few donors were compared, the shared fraction of clonotypes was around 5% for naive CD4, about 4% for naive CD8, 2% to 2.5% for memory CD4, and around 0.4% for memory CD8. Compared with non-shared clonotypes, clonotypes shared by all four sorted-subset donors had higher generation probabilities. Pairwise subsampling led to the expectation that sequencing depth would affect the degree of clonotype sharing among donors. Rarefaction of sorted-subset datasets indicated incomplete sequencing despite the large sequencing depth.

TCR CDR3 regions were amplified from genomic DNA by multiplex PCR using the deep immunoSEQ assay. For each cell subset, the extracted genomic DNA was distributed evenly across all wells of several immunoSEQ 96-well plates, and each plate served as one replicate. Each replicate PCR for sorted subsets received 150 to 250 ng genomic DNA, equal to tens of thousands of T cell genomes. Purified libraries were measured with a Qubit 3.0 fluorometer, size-checked on a Bioanalyzer 2100, and measured again with the KAPA Library Quantification kit. Every immunoSEQ 96-well plate was sequenced on a dedicated single-read 150-cycle Illumina NextSeq 550 flow cell. The authors' analysis ran thus. Because only junctional sequences without quality scores were contained in the immunoSEQ output, filtering matching that applied to full-length reads could not be performed. To assign V/J genes and CDR3, sequences were annotated against IMGT germline references using PyIR, a Python wrapper for IgBLAST v1.9. Reads with weak V/J assignments (E-value above 1e-6), missing CDR3, stop codons, out-of-frame junctions, or ambiguous translated residues were removed. V3J clonotypes were defined as sequences sharing an identical inferred V gene, J gene, and CDR3 amino acid sequence. Percentage overlap between repertoires was computed as shared unique clonotypes divided by the size of the smaller repertoire. RTK rarefaction, the Chao1 estimator, and Recon v2.1 estimates of unobserved clonotypes were used to assess repertoire richness. For all TCRbeta clonotypes obtained by the gDNA method from a few donors, generation probabilities were computed with OLGA. Imported from immuneACCESS, the table was reduced by TCRdb to in-frame sequences with V and J called. These copies leave out some clones; in studies compared against another copy, an unresolved V gene accounts for under half, and the cause of the remainder is not known. V and J calls and clone size are as listed in that table; D and trimming were resolved from the DNA. The sample records 95,000 to 120,000 clones, around 71% of which are singletons. The top ten clonotypes cover about 26% of the sample.

The donors were healthy, HIV-negative adults with no recently reported acute infections or vaccinations. Every donor was a Caucasian adult living in Nashville, Tennessee, USA. CD8 memory samples combined magnetically selected CD45RO+ cells with CCR7-negative CD45RA+ effector memory (TemRA) cells. Blood was collected by leukapheresis, and PBMCs were isolated by Ficoll-Histopaque density gradient centrifugation and then cryopreserved in liquid nitrogen vapor phase. Analytical flow cytometry was used to check the purity and quantity of every magnetically sorted T cell population. Genomic DNA was isolated from each sorted fraction and quantified by UV absorbance on a Nanodrop 2000c. Taken from the germline V gene, the CDR1 and CDR2 loops are SQVTM and ANQGSEA. V is cut by 4 bases and J by 5 bases, and the space between the germline ends is 8 bases. From cysteine to phenylalanine, the CDR3 is 12 amino acids long. Of the read, only the CDR3 DNA is kept; its 36 bases are in frame from base 1.

Concerning this clone: It lacks a known antigen. Within one base of it there is no much larger clone, and no base qualities were kept.

The chain uses TRBV29-1 and TRBJ2-2; the D gene is perhaps TRBD1 or TRBD2, each of them matching over 5 bases. The sequence was collected from a woman aged 30 to 39 in good health. The sequencing sample was made of memory CD8+ T cells sorted from blood. What this sample's cell subset or site label stands for: CD45RO+ cells pooled with CCR7-negative TemRA cells. In nucleotide form, the sequence is TGCAGCGTTGTCGGGGCAACCGGGGAGCTGTTTTTT. Translated, this is CSVVGATGELFF.